The 7 T cell receptor beta chains below come from one sample, sequenced in a study of T and B cells in COVID-19 patients (dated by TCRdb to the early 2020s). Genomic DNA extracted from blood was used in amounts of roughly 240-500 ng for amplification of TRB repertoires. Sequenced using an Illumina MiSeq. Multiplex PCR with BIOMED2 TRB-A/B primer pools was used to amplify TRB rearrangements. TCRdb's own reprocessing of the public reads used fastp at Q25 and MiXCR and kept productive beta chains. CDR3 protein sequences are deduplicated, and each keeps its most common genes and DNA. Counted in this sample were 15,000 or so distinct CDR3 sequences; roughly 27% of them appeared once. 6.8% of the sample is in the top ten clones. Sequences were obtained from blood. Every receptor here comes from a human donor who had recovered from COVID-19.

This clonotype occurred a few times. The gene calls are TRBV18 and TRBJ2-7; 9 positions agree with TRBD2. V was clipped by 1 base and J by 2 bases; unmatched bases: 3. The germline V gene encodes CDR1 KGHSH and CDR2 LQKENI. The CDR3 runs 15 residues. The DNA of the CDR3 is TGTGCCAGCTCACCACTCCCTAGCGGGACCTACGAGCAGTACTTC. As protein: CASSPLPSGTYEQYF.

This clonotype is classed as medium-sized. The rearrangement uses TRBV30 and TRBJ2-1, with a possible D match to TRBD2 (5 bases). CDR3 size: 14 residues. Germline CDR1 and CDR2: GTSNPN and SVGIG (reference sequence). V was shortened by 0 bases and J by 9 bases, with 15 bases between the two germline ends. The CDR3 protein is CAWSVLRFGSEQFF. Here the CDR3 DNA reads TGTGCCTGGAGTGTACTTAGATTTGGGAGTGAGCAGTTCTTC.

This clonotype was picked up a small number of times. The chain recombines TRBV18 with TRBJ1-2; 8 bases align to TRBD1. V shed 4 bases and J 3 bases; nucleotides not matched to a gene: 7. This CDR3 has 15 residues. From germline, CDR1 is KGHSH and CDR2 LQKENI. The DNA of the CDR3 is TGTGCCAGCTCACTGGAACAGGGGGTTGACTATGGCTACACCTTC. It is translated as CASSLEQGVDYGYTF.

This clonotype was seen at least ten times. The V and J genes are TRBV12-3 or TRBV12-4 and TRBJ1-2; D gene unclear. CDR3 length: 12 residues. V lost 4 bases to trimming and J lost 6 bases, with 9 bases between them. The CDR3 DNA is TGTGCCAGCAGTTACAGATTCAATGGCTACACCTTC. Residues: CASSYRFNGYTF.

By share, this clonotype counts as medium-sized. The chain combines TRBV19 with TRBJ1-4; 11 bases match TRBD1. Germline V lookup: CDR1 LNHDA, CDR2 SQIVND (reference sequence). The junction had 6 bases not matched to a gene; V was cut back by 5 bases and J by 7 bases. The CDR3 is 15 residues long. The CDR3 loop reads CASSLRTGGFEKLFF. CDR3 coding DNA: TGTGCCAGTAGTCTTCGGACAGGGGGCTTTGAAAAACTGTTTTTT.

The CDR3 sequence is CATSDRTSGRDTTDTQYF. In nucleotides, the CDR3 is TGTGCCACCAGTGATCGGACTAGCGGGAGGGATACGACAGATACGCAGTATTTT. The V and J genes are TRBV24-1 and TRBJ2-3; 15 bases map to TRBD2. Germline CDR1 reads KGHDR; CDR2 reads SFDVKD. CDR3 length: 18 amino acids. V lost 3 bases to trimming and J lost 3 bases; unmatched junction nucleotides: 6.

The chain uses TRBV29-1 and TRBJ2-7; possibly TRBD2 for D (7 bases). Germline CDR1 SQVTM, CDR2 ANQGSEA. Trimming took off 5 bases at V and 0 bases at J, with 20 bases between the two ends. This CDR3 has 16 amino acids. The CDR3 DNA follows: TGCAGCGTTCTGGGGGGGGACACCCAGAGCTCCTACGAGCAGTACTTC. Encoded protein: CSVLGGDTQSSYEQYF.